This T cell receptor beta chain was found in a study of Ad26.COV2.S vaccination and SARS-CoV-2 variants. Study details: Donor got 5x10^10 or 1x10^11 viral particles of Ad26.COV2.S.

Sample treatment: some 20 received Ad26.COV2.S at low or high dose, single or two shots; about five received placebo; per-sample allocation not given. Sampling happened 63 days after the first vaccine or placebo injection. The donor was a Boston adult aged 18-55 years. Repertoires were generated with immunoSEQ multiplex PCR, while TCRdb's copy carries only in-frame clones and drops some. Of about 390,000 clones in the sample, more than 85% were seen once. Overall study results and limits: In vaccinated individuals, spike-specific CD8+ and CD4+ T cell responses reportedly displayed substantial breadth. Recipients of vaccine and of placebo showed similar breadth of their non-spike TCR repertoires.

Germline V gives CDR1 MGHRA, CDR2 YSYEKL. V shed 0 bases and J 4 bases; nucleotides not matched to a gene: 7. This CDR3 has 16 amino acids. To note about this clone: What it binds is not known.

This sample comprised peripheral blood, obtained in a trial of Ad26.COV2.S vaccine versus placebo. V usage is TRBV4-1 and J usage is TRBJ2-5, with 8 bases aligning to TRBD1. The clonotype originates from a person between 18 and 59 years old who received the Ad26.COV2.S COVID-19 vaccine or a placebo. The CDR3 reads CASSQDHRGERETQYF. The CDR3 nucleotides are TGCGCCAGCAGCCAAGATCACAGGGGGGAACGAGAGACCCAGTACTTC.